The 9 T cell receptor beta chains presented below share a single source sample, sequenced in a study of shared clonotypes between healthy human individuals. Measured with immunoSEQ multiplex PCR; TCRdb has only the in-frame clones, and not every one. Of some 1,400,000 clones in the sample, roughly 97% were seen once. Sequencing was done on a sample of naive CD4+ T cells sorted from blood. Subset in this sample: CD45RA+ positively selected. These receptor sequences come from a man younger than 40 in good health.

The CDR3 DNA is TGTGCCACCACCGGGACTCAAAAGAGCTACGAGCAGTACTTC. This codes for CATTGTQKSYEQYF. The chain is built from TRBV10-3 and TRBJ2-7; perhaps TRBD2 as D (6 bases). This CDR3 spans 14 amino acids. Trimming removed 10 bases at V and 3 bases at J, with 19 bases between. CDR1 ENHRY and CDR2 SYGVKD come from the germline V gene.

This chain links TRBV18 with TRBJ1-2, with D perhaps matching TRBD1 (5 bases). With 3 bases removed from V and 10 bases from J, the gap between germline ends came to 18 bases. The CDR3 spans 14 residues. CDR1 is KGHSH and CDR2 is LQKENI in the germline V gene. DNA of the CDR3: TGTGCCAGCTCACCCCCGGGAGTCTTGGGGCTCTACACCTTC. Translating gives CASSPPGVLGLYTF.

This rearrangement joins TRBV5-1 to TRBJ2-5; perhaps TRBD1 as D (5 bases). The CDR3 spans 15 residues. The germline V gene encodes CDR1 SGHRS and CDR2 YFSETQ. Trimming shortened V by 1 base and J by 8 bases, and 18 bases separated the two germline ends. The CDR3 region is CASSLSQAQGHTQYF. In DNA form, the CDR3 reads TGCGCCAGCAGCTTGTCACAGGCTCAGGGCCACACCCAGTACTTC.

With regard to this clone: The sample carries other DNA sequences with the same CDR3. The chain employs TRBV15 and TRBJ2-1; TRBD2 is a possible D gene (6 bases). There are 14 residues in the CDR3. V dropped 1 base and J dropped 7 bases, with 11 bases sitting between them. Germline V lookup: CDR1 LNHNV, CDR2 YYDKDF (reference sequence). CDR3 sequence (DNA): TGTGCCACCAGCAGAGTGCGGGGTGATAATGAGCAGTTCTTC. This gives the protein CATSRVRGDNEQFF.

This chain joins TRBV7-6 and TRBJ2-7; TRBD1 aligns across 7 bases. This CDR3 has 15 amino acids. Germline loops: CDR1 SGHVS, CDR2 FNYEAQ. V shed 5 bases and J 6 bases; nucleotides not matched to a gene: 13. The CDR3 loop reads CASSRDRAPLGEQYF. Here the CDR3 DNA reads TGTGCCAGCAGCCGCGACAGGGCTCCCCTGGGCGAGCAGTACTTC.

In regard to this clone: The same CDR3 is also encoded by other DNA sequences in this sample. This chain connects TRBV6-5 to TRBJ1-3; D is uncertain. CDR3 length: 12 amino acids. The V and J ends lost 9 bases and 0 bases respectively, with 6 bases between them. CDR1 and CDR2 (germline): MNHEY, SVGAGI. The CDR3 here is CASRSSGNTIYF. The CDR3 bases are TGTGCCAGTAGGAGCTCTGGAAACACCATATATTTT.

The rearrangement uses TRBV27 and TRBJ2-5; D is uncertain. Looked up from germline, CDR1 is MNHEY and CDR2 is SMNVEV (reference sequence). The V end was cut by 7 bases, the J end by 5 bases, with 11 bases between. This CDR3 is 12 amino acids long. For the CDR3, the DNA is TGTGCCAGCATCCGGCCTGGGGAGACCCAGTACTTC. The encoded protein is CASIRPGETQYF.

V and J are TRBV5-4 and TRBJ2-7; the D gene is possibly TRBD2 (6 bases). The CDR3 is 15 residues long. Germline CDR1 SGHNT, CDR2 YYREEE (reference sequence). With 3 bases removed from V and 2 bases from J, the gap between germline ends came to 15 bases. CDR3 sequence reads: CASSSGEKRTYEQYF. The CDR3 bases are TGTGCCAGCAGCTCGGGGGAGAAGCGAACCTACGAGCAGTACTTC.

The V and J genes are TRBV27 and TRBJ2-7; D not certain. Trimming shortened V by 6 bases and J by 0 bases, and 24 bases separated the two germline ends. Germline V gene lookup returns CDR1 MNHEY and CDR2 SMNVEV (reference sequence). The CDR3 has 18 residues. This CDR3 is CASRPFRPVSTPSYEQYF. DNA of the CDR3: TGTGCCAGCAGACCTTTTCGTCCAGTCTCTACCCCCTCCTACGAGCAGTACTTC.